The following is a T cell receptor beta chain sequence with its context. This entry comes from a study of blood T cell repertoires in COVID-19. Turning to the study itself: PBMCs, B-cell-depleted T cells, or T cells provided the cDNA or gDNA that made up the material.

As handled by the study authors: Reference gene primer amplification gave estimated nucleated cell counts. Sequencing used immunoSEQ multiplex PCR; TCRdb keeps in-frame clones, though not all of them. The V and J calls and clone size are taken from that table; D and trimming were inferred from the DNA. The sample has 45,000 to 50,000 clones, around 90% seen once. The CDR3 runs to 14 residues. The V end lost 0 bases, the J end lost 4 bases, and 10 bases lay between the germline ends. This TCR was sampled from a man aged 50 or older with acute or convalescent COVID-19. V is TRBV5-7 and J is TRBJ2-5; a weak D match, TRBD1 (5 bases). TRBV5-7 is an ORF, and what it does is uncertain. Sequencing was carried out using peripheral blood. The DNA for the CDR3 is TGTGCCAGCAGCTTGGCTACAGGTATAGAGACCCAGTACTTC. It encodes CASSLATGIETQYF.